Shown below are 30 T cell receptor beta chains from a single sample sequenced in a study of T cells after yellow fever vaccination. MiXCR was run by TCRdb on the 5' RACE reads, yielding one entry per CDR3 protein. This table has approximately 85,000 distinct CDR3 sequences, about 14% appearing once. Sequenced here: CD8+ T cells not binding an NS4B(214-222) dextramer, sorted from PBMCs, sampled roughly 20 days after the first yellow fever vaccination. All receptors derive from a man between 18 and 29 years old who received the YFV17D yellow fever vaccine.

There are a few counts of this clonotype. The rearrangement joins TRBV6-2 or TRBV6-3 to TRBJ1-1; D unresolved. The CDR3 spans 16 residues. The germline V gene has CDR1 MNHEY and CDR2 SVGEGT. Trimming removed 5 bases at V and 0 bases at J, with 16 bases between. The CDR3 DNA is TGTGCCAGCAGTCCCCGGGATCGTCACATGAACACTGAAGCTTTCTTT. This sequence encodes CASSPRDRHMNTEAFF.

This clonotype was seen more than once but under ten times. The V and J genes are TRBV7-9 and TRBJ2-1, with 8 bases identical to TRBD1. Trimming cost V 1 base and J 5 bases; bases outside gene matches: 7. Germline CDR1 SEHNR, CDR2 FQNEAQ (reference sequence). This CDR3 has 16 residues. CDR3 in DNA: TGTGCCAGCAGCTTAGTTCAGGGGGCAACACACAATGAGCAGTTCTTC. Translation: CASSLVQGATHNEQFF.

The rearrangement links TRBV7-6 to TRBJ2-1; D tentatively fits TRBD1 or TRBD2 (5 bases each). CDR3 size: 18 residues. Germline CDR1 SGHVS, CDR2 FNYEAQ. Trimming left V 5 bases short and J 0 bases short, with 20 bases between. The DNA of the CDR3 is TGTGCCAGCAGCGGGGGAATAACAGATCCATCCTCCTACAATGAGCAGTTCTTC. It codes for CASSGGITDPSSYNEQFF.

The chain recombines TRBV27 with TRBJ2-2; D is possibly TRBD2 (5 bases). The CDR3 runs to 13 residues. Germline V gives CDR1 MNHEY, CDR2 SMNVEV (reference sequence). V lost 5 bases and J 4 bases, leaving 8 bases between the germline ends. CDR3 coding DNA: TGTGCCAGCAGTGCCCTAGCCACCGGGGAGCTGTTTTTT. This sequence encodes CASSALATGELFF.

This clonotype has more than one count but fewer than ten. This chain links TRBV25-1 with TRBJ1-2; D not certain. This CDR3 comprises 13 residues. Germline V CDR1 and CDR2: MGHDK, SYGVNS. V shed 3 bases and J shed 5 bases, with 10 bases lying between them. The chain's CDR3 is CASSDSERYGYTF. DNA for the CDR3: TGTGCCAGCAGTGATAGCGAGAGGTATGGCTACACCTTC.

This clonotype was seen only a few times. J is TRBJ2-7 and V is TRBV12-3 or TRBV12-4, with a tentative D call TRBD1 (6 bases). This CDR3 spans 13 amino acids. V was clipped by 5 bases and J by 6 bases, with 14 bases between them. The CDR3 nucleotides read TGTGCCAGCAGTGCTGAACAGGGCCGCGAGCAGTACGTC. Its protein is CASSAEQGREQYV.

The chain links TRBV5-1 to TRBJ2-3; D unresolved. Germline CDR1 SGHRS, CDR2 YFSETQ. The CDR3 runs to 16 residues. V was shortened by 3 bases and J by 1 base, with 15 bases between the two germline ends. CDR3 loop: CASSSHDKSRTDTQYF. The CDR3 region has the DNA TGCGCCAGCAGCTCCCATGACAAATCTCGCACAGATACGCAGTATTTT.

This clonotype came up a few times. The DNA of the CDR3 is TGTGCCAGCAGCTTAGCCGGACAGGGGAGAGAAAAACTGTTTTTT. It codes for CASSLAGQGREKLFF. The gene calls are TRBV7-9 and TRBJ1-4; 9 bases are a match to TRBD1. CDR1 is SEHNR, CDR2 FQNEAQ, per germline (reference sequence). The junction had 4 bases not matched to a gene; V was cut back by 0 bases and J by 8 bases. CDR3 size: 15 residues.

This clonotype has ten or more counts. This chain uses TRBV5-5 with TRBJ2-7; D is possibly TRBD1 or TRBD2 (5 bases each). V lost 0 bases to trimming and J lost 1 base, with 8 bases between them. This CDR3 spans 14 amino acids. Germline CDR1 and CDR2: SGHKS and YYEKEE (reference sequence). The CDR3, as DNA: TGTGCCAGCAGCTTGGGGGACCGGTCCTACGAGCAGTACGTC. It specifies CASSLGDRSYEQYV.

J is TRBJ1-5 and V is TRBV19; 8 bases line up with TRBD1. V dropped 8 bases and J dropped 6; count of bases not matched to a gene: 9. Germline loops: CDR1 LNHDA, CDR2 SQIVND (reference sequence). The CDR3 length is 14 residues. The CDR3 protein is CASLQGGPSQPQHF. For the CDR3, the DNA is TGTGCCAGTTTACAGGGGGGTCCAAGTCAGCCCCAGCATTTT.

This clonotype occurred a few times. J is TRBJ2-7 and V is TRBV27; no clear D gene. With 5 bases removed from V and 6 bases from J, the gap between germline ends came to 20 bases. CDR3 length: 15 amino acids. Germline lookup yields CDR1 MNHEY and CDR2 SMNVEV (reference sequence). CDR3 in amino acids: CASSGFEAGWSEQYF. The CDR3 nucleotides read TGTGCCAGCAGTGGGTTTGAGGCCGGATGGTCCGAGCAGTACTTC.

Only a few counts were recorded for this clonotype. V is TRBV15 and J is TRBJ2-3, with 9 bases fitting TRBD2. This CDR3 region has 15 residues. Germline V gene sequence: CDR1 LNHNV, CDR2 YYDKDF (reference sequence). Trimming took 5 bases from V and 2 from J; bases not matched to a gene: 5. The CDR3 DNA sequence: TGTGCCACCAGCGGTAGCGGGGGATACACAGATACGCAGTATTTT. Amino acids: CATSGSGGYTDTQYF.

The chain recombines TRBV12-3 or TRBV12-4 with TRBJ2-7, with 7 bases matching TRBD1. The CDR3 totals 12 residues. V trimming: 7 bases; J trimming: 5 bases; junction bases outside the gene matches: 5. The CDR3 nucleotides read TGTGCCAGCAAGGGGGACAGACACGAGCAGTACTTC. Translated, it gives CASKGDRHEQYF.

The rearrangement links TRBV20-1 to TRBJ2-1; D is ambiguous. The CDR3 is made up of 13 amino acids. Per germline, CDR1 DFQATT and CDR2 SNEGSKA (reference sequence). Trimming removed 0 bases at V and 8 bases at J, with 11 bases between. In DNA form, the CDR3 reads TGCAGTGCTAGAGATCTGGTTGGGTATGAGCAGTTCTTC. This translates into CSARDLVGYEQFF.

This clonotype was picked up a small number of times. Written as DNA, the CDR3 is TGTGCCAGCAGCGCCCTGGGACAGACACAAGAGACCCAGTACTTC. It yields the protein CASSALGQTQETQYF. The J gene is TRBJ2-5, the V gene TRBV27, with TRBD1 matching 7 bases. Looked up from germline, CDR1 is MNHEY and CDR2 is SMNVEV (reference sequence). Trimming removed 6 bases from V and 2 bases from J; junction bases left unmatched: 9. This CDR3 is built from 15 residues.

The V and J genes are TRBV6-5 and TRBJ1-1; D is ambiguous. Germline values: CDR1 MNHEY, CDR2 SVGAGI. V was trimmed by 0 bases and J by 1 base, leaving 6 bases between them. The length of the CDR3 is 14 residues. The CDR3 DNA is TGTGCCAGCAGTTACTCGATCCGGAACACTGAAGCTTTCTTT. Translated, it gives CASSYSIRNTEAFF.

This clonotype was picked up many times. This chain links TRBV29-1 with TRBJ2-2; 7 positions agree with TRBD1. The ends lost 1 base at V and 4 bases at J; junction bases unmatched: 0. The CDR3 length is 13 residues. Germline assignment: CDR1 SQVTM and CDR2 ANQGSEA. In DNA form, the CDR3 reads TGCAGCGTTGAAGCAGGGGGCACCGGGGAGCTGTTTTTT. Protein: CSVEAGGTGELFF.

This clonotype was detected a few times. The chain carries TRBV24-1 and TRBJ2-1, with D perhaps TRBD2 (6 bases). Germline V gene data show CDR1 as KGHDR and CDR2 as SFDVKD. The CDR3 sequence is 17 residues long. Trimming pared 5 bases from V and 2 bases from J, leaving 18 bases between. CDR3 nucleotide sequence: TGTGCCACCAGTGGCGGGGACGAAAAAACAACCTACAATGAGCAGTTCTTC. Translating it yields CATSGGDEKTTYNEQFF.

This sequence joins TRBV12-3 or TRBV12-4 and TRBJ1-4; no reliable D call. V shed 10 bases and J shed 6 bases, with 18 bases lying between them. The CDR3 loop spans 14 amino acids. The CDR3 region is CATSSPWLDEKLFF. DNA of the CDR3: TGTGCCACCAGCTCCCCCTGGCTTGATGAAAAACTGTTTTTT.

The rearrangement uses TRBV5-5 and TRBJ2-7; D may be TRBD1 (5 bases). Trimming cost V 3 bases and J 6 bases, with 16 bases left between them. The germline CDR1 and CDR2 sequences are SGHKS and YYEKEE (reference sequence). This CDR3 region has 14 residues. DNA for the CDR3: TGTGCCAGCAGCTATCAGGGTACTTTATCCGAGCAGTACTTC. Translating gives CASSYQGTLSEQYF.

This chain links TRBV11-2 with TRBJ2-4, with 8 bases identical to TRBD2. Germline values: CDR1 SGHAT, CDR2 FQNNGV. V shed 10 bases, J shed 4 bases, and the junction held 6 bases outside the gene matches. This CDR3 contains 13 residues. This chain's CDR3 is CATKAGEKNIQYF. The CDR3 DNA reads as TGTGCCACCAAAGCGGGGGAAAAAAACATTCAGTACTTC. The whole variable domain, filled in from reference TRBV11-2 and TRBJ2-4, reads EAGVAQSPRYKIIEKRQSVAFWCNPISGHATLYWYQQILGQGPKLLIQFQNNGVVDDSQLPKDRFSAERLKGVDSTLKIQPAKLEDSAVYLCATKAGEKNIQYFGAGTRLSVL.

J is TRBJ2-3 and V is TRBV5-6, with a possible D match to TRBD2 (6 bases). The V end lost 4 bases, the J end lost 4 bases, and 7 bases lay between the germline ends. From germline, CDR1 is SGHDT and CDR2 YYEEEE. This CDR3 has 12 amino acids. The CDR3 loop is CASSRDSDTQYF. The CDR3 bases are TGTGCCAGCAGCCGGGACTCAGATACGCAGTATTTT.

The V gene is TRBV7-2, the J gene TRBJ1-1; D not certain. This CDR3 is built from 14 residues. V was cut by 3 bases and J by 1 base, with 9 bases left in between. Germline values: CDR1 SGHTA, CDR2 FQGNSA. The CDR3 here is CASSFLGKNTEAFF. The CDR3 DNA reads as TGTGCCAGCAGCTTCCTCGGGAAGAACACTGAAGCTTTCTTT.

The rearrangement links TRBV12-3 or TRBV12-4 to TRBJ2-2; D uncertain. CDR3 size: 11 residues. Trimming cost V 7 bases and J 5 bases, with 5 bases left between them. This CDR3 reads CASTMTGELFF. The CDR3 DNA is TGTGCCAGCACCATGACCGGGGAGCTGTTTTTT.

This chain links TRBV6-5 with TRBJ1-1; D remains unclear. Germline V gene sequence: CDR1 MNHEY, CDR2 SVGAGI. V was trimmed by 2 bases and J by 3 bases, leaving 7 bases between them. This CDR3 contains 13 residues. In nucleotides, the CDR3 is TGTGCCAGCAGTTACGTTCTGGACACTGAAGCTTTCTTT. Encoded protein: CASSYVLDTEAFF.

This clonotype was found a few times. The CDR3 protein is CASSVTDFPYEQYF. The CDR3 DNA is TGTGCCAGCAGCGTGACCGACTTCCCCTACGAGCAGTACTTC. This rearrangement joins TRBV9 to TRBJ2-7, with D unresolved. The germline V gene encodes CDR1 SGDLS and CDR2 YYNGEE. The CDR3 has 14 amino acids. Trimming took 2 bases from V and 2 from J, leaving 11 bases between them. Full variable domain (outside the CDR3, taken from reference TRBV9 and TRBJ2-7): DSGVTQTPKHLITATGQRVTLRCSPRSGDLSVYWYQQSLDQGLQFLIQYYNGEERAKGNILERFSAQQFPDLHSELNLSSLELGDSALYFCASSVTDFPYEQYFGPGTRLTVT.

The sample holds a few counts of this clonotype. The chain employs TRBV6-1 and TRBJ1-1; no definite D call. Germline lookup yields CDR1 MNHNS and CDR2 SASEGT. V was clipped by 8 bases and J by 11 bases, with 24 bases between them. The CDR3 totals 14 residues. The CDR3 protein is CASLTWGIDERAFF. The CDR3 nucleotides are TGTGCCAGCTTGACTTGGGGTATTGACGAACGGGCTTTCTTT.

The sample holds a few counts of this clonotype. The rearrangement uses TRBV11-2 and TRBJ2-3; D possibly uses TRBD1 or TRBD2 (5 bases each). CDR3 length: 14 amino acids. Trimming took off 3 bases at V and 4 bases at J, with 11 bases between the two ends. Germline-derived CDR1 and CDR2 are SGHAT and FQNNGV. CDR3 bases: TGTGCCAGCAGCTTTTGGGGGACCGCAGATACGCAGTATTTT. It is translated as CASSFWGTADTQYF.

The chain combines TRBV7-9 with TRBJ2-1; tentative D call: TRBD1 (7 bases). The CDR3 is 15 amino acids. Germline lookup yields CDR1 SEHNR and CDR2 FQNEAQ (reference sequence). Trimming took 4 bases from V and 2 from J, leaving 12 bases between them. The CDR3 loop reads CASSWRDSPYNEQFF. The CDR3, as DNA: TGTGCCAGCAGCTGGCGGGACAGTCCCTACAATGAGCAGTTCTTC.

The V and J genes are TRBV20-1 and TRBJ2-3; 12 nucleotides line up with TRBD2. The CDR3 is made up of 16 amino acids. The germline V gene has CDR1 DFQATT and CDR2 SNEGSKA (reference sequence). The trim removed 5 bases at V and 6 bases at J, leaving 12 bases unmatched. In DNA, the CDR3 is TGCAGTGCTCCTCCGACTAGCGGGGGAGGGCCGGATACGCAGTATTTT. This gives the protein CSAPPTSGGGPDTQYF.